These 13 T cell receptor beta chains came from one sample sequenced in a study of T cells in localized non-small cell lung cancer. TCRdb's table, derived via immunoSEQ multiplex PCR, lists solely in-frame clones and lacks some. Among over 30,000 clones listed, just over 85% were seen once. Sample: peripheral blood, taken before any cancer treatment. These receptors came from a male donor at least 60 years old with stage III lung adenocarcinoma.

This clone has only one observation. The chain is built from TRBV9 and TRBJ1-2, with 7 bases that match TRBD1. From germline, CDR1 is SGDLS and CDR2 YYNGEE. The V segment lost 3 bases and the J segment 7 bases; nucleotides outside the gene matches: 12. The CDR3 totals 15 residues. The CDR3 nucleotides are TGTGCCAGCAGCGCGCAAGAGACAGGGATGCGTGGCTACACCTTC. This translates into CASSAQETGMRGYTF.

V usage is TRBV9 and J usage is TRBJ2-3, with D possibly TRBD2 on 7 matching bases. Germline CDR1 reads SGDLS; CDR2 reads YYNGEE. This CDR3 is built from 17 residues. Trimming left V 4 bases short and J 0 bases short, with 18 bases between. The chain's CDR3 is CASSPGGAEKSTDTQYF. In DNA form, the CDR3 reads TGTGCCAGCAGCCCTGGGGGGGCAGAGAAAAGCACAGATACGCAGTATTTT.

The V gene is TRBV7-7, the J gene TRBJ1-4, with D unclear. This CDR3 region has 15 residues. Trimming left V 5 bases short and J 0 bases short, with 10 bases between. CDR1 and CDR2 from the germline V gene are SSHAT and FNYEAQ (reference sequence). The CDR3 sequence: CASSPGVATNEKLFF. The CDR3 nucleotides read TGTGCCAGCAGCCCGGGAGTAGCAACTAATGAAAAACTGTTTTTT.

V is TRBV28 and J is TRBJ1-2, with D possibly TRBD1 on 6 matching bases. This CDR3 has 15 amino acids. Germline loops: CDR1 MDHEN, CDR2 SYDVKM. The V gene lost 2 bases and the J gene lost 4 bases, with 14 bases spanning the gap. CDR3 region: CASSLTPPRGYGYTF. The CDR3 DNA follows: TGTGCCAGCAGTTTAACCCCCCCCAGGGGCTATGGCTACACCTTC.

The rearrangement uses TRBV19 and TRBJ1-2; D gene uncertain. The V end lost 6 bases, the J end lost 2 bases, and 16 bases lay between the germline ends. The germline CDR1 and CDR2 sequences are LNHDA and SQIVND (reference sequence). The CDR3 loop spans 15 amino acids. This chain's CDR3 is CASSSIFAVNYGYTF. The CDR3 bases are TGTGCCAGTAGCTCTATATTTGCCGTAAACTATGGCTACACCTTC.

The genes are TRBV10-2 and TRBJ1-1; D possibly corresponds to TRBD1 (5 bases). The CDR3 consists of 14 residues. The germline V gene encodes CDR1 WSHSY and CDR2 SAAADI. Trimming shortened V by 6 bases and J by 5 bases, and 16 bases separated the two germline ends. CDR3 protein: CASRDGHGGTEAFF. CDR3 coding DNA: TGCGCCAGCAGGGACGGGCACGGGGGGACTGAAGCTTTCTTT.

V usage is TRBV7-9 and J usage is TRBJ2-7, with D uncertain. V was trimmed by 5 bases and J by 7 bases, leaving 12 bases between them. CDR1 and CDR2 from the germline V gene are SEHNR and FQNEAQ (reference sequence). The CDR3 length is 12 residues. This CDR3 is CASSRLLREQYF. CDR3 sequence (DNA): TGTGCCAGCAGCCGACTCTTAAGGGAGCAGTACTTC.

The V call is TRBV18, the J call TRBJ2-5; TRBD2 is a possible D gene (6 bases). The germline gives CDR1 KGHSH, CDR2 LQKENI. The CDR3 totals 14 residues. Deletions cut 5 bases from V and 2 bases from J, with 12 bases between. The CDR3 spells CASSEGLRQETQYF. For the CDR3, the DNA is TGTGCCAGCTCAGAGGGACTCCGGCAAGAGACCCAGTACTTC. Filled out from reference TRBV18 and TRBJ2-5, the complete variable domain reads NAGVMQNPRHLVRRRGQEARLRCSPMKGHSHVYWYRQLPEEGLKFMVYLQKENIIDESGMPKERFSAEFPKEGPSILRIQQVVRGDSAAYFCASSEGLRQETQYFGPGTRLLVL.

The chain couples TRBV5-4 to TRBJ1-2; D uncertain. The CDR3 has 12 amino acids. Trimming took 0 bases from V and 8 from J, leaving 8 bases between them. In germline, CDR1 is SGHNT, CDR2 YYREEE (reference sequence). The chain's CDR3 is CASSLADGGYTF. The CDR3 DNA is TGTGCCAGCAGCTTGGCAGATGGGGGCTACACCTTC.

The V and J genes are TRBV4-1 and TRBJ2-3, with 10 bases fitting TRBD2. V was clipped by 0 bases and J by 5 bases; unmatched bases: 8. This CDR3 comprises 17 residues. Looked up from germline, CDR1 is MGHRA and CDR2 is YSYEKL. CDR3 protein: CASSQELAGGTKDTQYF. CDR3 bases: TGCGCCAGCAGCCAAGAATTAGCGGGAGGTACTAAAGATACGCAGTATTTT.

The sample holds a few counts of this clone. The chain has TRBV11-2 and TRBJ1-2; 7 bases fit TRBD1. Germline CDR1 reads SGHAT; CDR2 reads FQNNGV. V gave up 5 bases and J gave up 2 bases; unmatched junction bases: 2. CDR3 length: 13 residues. This CDR3 reads CASSPTGNYGYTF. DNA for the CDR3: TGTGCCAGCAGCCCGACAGGGAACTATGGCTACACCTTC. Complete variable domain (other parts from reference TRBV11-2 and TRBJ1-2): EAGVAQSPRYKIIEKRQSVAFWCNPISGHATLYWYQQILGQGPKLLIQFQNNGVVDDSQLPKDRFSAERLKGVDSTLKIQPAKLEDSAVYLCASSPTGNYGYTFGSGTRLTVV.

The chain joins TRBV6-1 to TRBJ1-1; 11 positions match TRBD1. CDR3 size: 10 residues. Unmatched junction bases numbered 2, after V lost 9 bases and J lost 11 bases. Per germline, CDR1 MNHNS and CDR2 SASEGT. This chain's CDR3 is CASWDRGAFF. DNA of the CDR3: TGTGCCAGTTGGGACAGGGGGGCTTTCTTT.

The V and J genes are TRBV6-1 and TRBJ1-5; D is possibly TRBD1 (6 bases). The germline V gene encodes CDR1 MNHNS and CDR2 SASEGT. This CDR3 is built from 15 residues. Trimming removed 6 bases at V and 4 bases at J, with 16 bases between. The CDR3 loop reads CASRKDRLFNQPQHF. Here the CDR3 DNA reads TGTGCCAGCAGAAAGGACAGACTGTTTAATCAGCCCCAGCATTTT.